Below, 3 T cell receptor beta chains from the same sample are listed, as sequenced in a study of patients and donors after allogeneic stem cell transplantation (dated by TCRdb to 2020 to 2021). The method was RT-PCR. TCRdb names NextSeq 550 as the instrument used. TCRdb reran the public reads through fastp at Q25 and MiXCR, keeping productive beta chains. Every entry covers one CDR3 protein and lists the most common genes and DNA from its rows. The sample contains some 160,000 distinct CDR3 sequences, about a quarter of them found a single time. 20% to 30% of the sample rests with the top ten. Source material: blood, either unsorted or a sorted T cell fraction (not recorded which). The receptors shown here come from a human donor who was either an allogeneic HSCT recipient or a stem cell or donor lymphocyte infusion donor (not recorded which). It is not recorded whose cells these are; they may come from a transplant donor.

In this sample, this clonotype turned up a few times. V and J are TRBV11-2 and TRBJ2-4, with D unclear. There are 14 residues in the CDR3. Trimming took 0 bases from V and 5 from J, leaving 8 bases between them. CDR1 is SGHAT, CDR2 FQNNGV, per germline. In DNA form, the CDR3 reads TGTGCCAGCAGCTTAGATGTTTGGGAAAACATTCAGTACTTC. It encodes CASSLDVWENIQYF. The variable domain in full, with the rest retrieved from reference TRBV11-2 and TRBJ2-4, is EAGVAQSPRYKIIEKRQSVAFWCNPISGHATLYWYQQILGQGPKLLIQFQNNGVVDDSQLPKDRFSAERLKGVDSTLKIQPAKLEDSAVYLCASSLDVWENIQYFGAGTRLSVL.

This chain uses TRBV12-3 or TRBV12-4 with TRBJ2-3; D is undetermined. With 5 bases removed from V and 0 bases from J, the gap between germline ends came to 18 bases. The CDR3 contains 17 residues. CDR3: CASSLRLRYPSTDTQYF. The CDR3 region has the DNA TGTGCCAGCAGTCTCCGTTTGAGGTACCCAAGCACAGATACGCAGTATTTT.

This clonotype appeared a few times. The chain is built from TRBV7-9 and TRBJ1-2; D gene unclear. The CDR3 extends over 13 amino acids. V lost 4 bases, J lost 2 bases, and 8 bases lay in between. In germline, CDR1 is SEHNR, CDR2 FQNEAQ (reference sequence). CDR3 residues: CASSCIFNYGYTF. The CDR3 region has the DNA TGTGCCAGCAGCTGTATCTTCAACTATGGCTACACCTTC.